This is a list of T cell receptor beta chains from one sample in a study of T cell repertoires in cytomegalovirus infection. No cognate antigen is known for these TCRs. One entry per CDR3 protein results from TCRdb running MiXCR on the reads. The sample lists hundreds of thousands of distinct CDR3 sequences, around 35% occurring once. Sample: cultured PBMCs, taken from culture after CMV antigen stimulation. The receptors stem from a human donor in good health (CMV status not recorded). Some clones in this sample may be carry-over from other donors' samples. The CDR3 runs from the conserved cysteine through the conserved F or W. A D gene is named only where the DNA matches it firmly. Size is stated for part of the rows, as once, few or many counts, or as a class when the clone is expanded.

- | - | TRBJ2-3 | TRBV29-1 | CSVWKGYTDTQYF | TGCAGCGTCTGGAAGGGATACACAGATACGCAGTATTTT
few | - | TRBJ1-1 | TRBV2 | CASTPRGFNTEAFF | TGTGCCAGCACCCCAAGGGGTTTTAACACTGAAGCTTTCTTT
few | TRBD1 | TRBJ2-7 | TRBV7-9 | CASSPRGGPSIPYEQYF | TGTGCCAGCAGCCCCAGAGGGGGCCCCAGTATCCCCTACGAGCAGTACTTC
few | - | TRBJ2-7 | TRBV6-7 | CASIPGHYEQYF | TGTGCCAGCATACCGGGACACTACGAGCAGTACTTC
- | - | TRBJ2-7 | TRBV5-1 | CASSNEASYEQYF | TGCGCCAGCAGTAACGAAGCCTCCTACGAGCAGTACTTC
many | - | TRBJ2-3 | TRBV11-2 | CASSIRATTDTQYF | TGTGCCAGCAGCATCCGGGCCACCACAGATACGCAGTATTTT
- | TRBD2 | TRBJ2-3 | TRBV6-5 | CASSPSGRAPDTQYF | TGTGCCAGCAGTCCTAGCGGGAGGGCCCCGGATACGCAGTATTTT
- | TRBD2 | TRBJ2-5 | TRBV27 | CASSSSSFALAGAETQYF | TGTGCCAGCAGTTCATCATCTTTCGCCCTAGCGGGAGCGGAGACCCAGTACTTC
few | - | TRBJ2-7 | TRBV3-1 | CASSPPGVSYEQYF | TGTGCCAGCAGCCCGCCCGGGGTCTCCTACGAGCAGTACTTC
- | - | TRBJ1-3 | TRBV15 | CATSSKNRVGNTIYF | TGTGCCACCAGCAGCAAAAACAGGGTTGGAAACACCATATATTTT
- | TRBD1 | TRBJ2-3 | TRBV28 | CASSSKGTGTDTQYF | TGTGCCAGCAGTTCTAAAGGGACAGGCACAGATACGCAGTATTTT
few | - | TRBJ2-1 | TRBV4-1 | CASSLAAPNEQFF | TGCGCCAGCAGCCTCGCCGCCCCCAATGAGCAGTTCTTC
- | TRBD1 | TRBJ1-1 | TRBV27 | CASSHGQGGTEAFF | TGTGCCAGCAGTCACGGACAGGGGGGGACTGAAGCTTTCTTT
few | TRBD2 | TRBJ2-1 | TRBV14 | CASSQVPGLASYNEQFF | TGTGCCAGCAGCCAAGTACCGGGACTAGCGTCTTACAATGAGCAGTTCTTC
few | - | TRBJ2-3 | TRBV6-5 | CASSYAPRPGDGTQYF | TGTGCCAGCAGTTATGCTCCCAGGCCAGGGGACGGGACGCAGTATTTT
many | - | TRBJ1-1 | TRBV7-2 | CASSPRRENTEAFF | TGTGCCAGCAGCCCGCGACGGGAGAACACTGAAGCTTTCTTT
- | - | TRBJ2-5 | TRBV20-1 | CSAREGAGQETQYF | TGCAGTGCTAGAGAGGGGGCGGGACAAGAGACCCAGTACTTC
- | - | TRBJ1-5 | TRBV20-1 | CSARVAGTEHHQPQHF | TGCAGTGCTAGAGTTGCCGGGACGGAGCACCATCAGCCCCAGCATTTT
few | - | TRBJ1-1 | TRBV27 | CASTMDSSGPEAFF | TGTGCCAGCACTATGGACAGCTCCGGCCCTGAAGCTTTCTTT
- | TRBD1 | TRBJ1-2 | TRBV7-6 | CASSISTGGFGGYTF | TGTGCCAGCAGCATTTCGACAGGGGGGTTTGGGGGCTACACCTTC
many | - | TRBJ2-7 | TRBV12-3/TRBV12-4 | CASSSPPVSYEQYF | TGTGCCAGCAGTTCTCCTCCGGTCTCCTACGAGCAGTACTTC
many | - | TRBJ2-5 | TRBV2 | CASRTDQETQYF | TGTGCCAGCAGAACGGACCAAGAGACCCAGTACTTC
- | - | TRBJ1-2 | TRBV7-6 | CASSPRRDGTNYGYTF | TGTGCCAGCAGCCCCCGCCGGGACGGAACAAACTATGGCTACACCTTC
- | - | TRBJ1-3 | TRBV27 | CASSSRPLGNTIYF | TGTGCCAGCAGCTCCCGGCCTCTGGGAAACACCATATATTTT
- | - | TRBJ2-3 | TRBV2 | CASSAFEQLTDTQYF | TGTGCCAGCAGCGCCTTCGAGCAGCTCACAGATACGCAGTATTTT
- | - | TRBJ1-2 | TRBV19 | CASTNRDLRRYYGYTF | TGTGCCAGTACCAACAGGGACTTAAGGCGATACTATGGCTACACCTTC
once | - | TRBJ1-5 | TRBV2 | CASADRNSLNQPQHF | TGTGCCAGCGCCGACAGAAATTCCCTTAATCAGCCCCAGCATTTT
- | - | TRBJ2-3 | TRBV11-2 | CASSLDLWGTDFTDTQYF | TGTGCCAGCAGCTTAGATCTATGGGGGACCGACTTCACAGATACGCAGTATTTT
few | TRBD2 | TRBJ2-3 | TRBV29-1 | CSGRGEITDTQYF | TGCAGCGGCCGGGGGGAGATCACAGATACGCAGTATTTT
- | - | TRBJ2-7 | TRBV20-1 | CSASDRSLSYGDYEQYF | TGCAGTGCTAGCGACAGAAGTCTTTCCTACGGGGACTACGAGCAGTACTTC
few | - | TRBJ2-1 | TRBV7-2 | CASSREPNEQFF | TGTGCCAGCAGCCGGGAGCCAAATGAGCAGTTCTTC
few | - | TRBJ1-1 | TRBV7-2 | CASIRGGSNTEAFF | TGTGCCAGCATCAGAGGAGGCAGCAACACTGAAGCTTTCTTT
many | - | TRBJ1-1 | TRBV7-2 | CASTFLQGAEAFF | TGTGCCAGCACTTTCCTACAGGGTGCTGAAGCTTTCTTT
few | - | TRBJ1-2 | TRBV10-3 | CAITGDTVYGYTF | TGTGCCATCACTGGGGACACCGTTTATGGCTACACCTTC
- | - | TRBJ1-1 | TRBV27 | CASTPRRGMNTEAFF | TGTGCCAGCACCCCCCGGCGCGGGATGAACACTGAAGCTTTCTTT
many | TRBD1 | TRBJ1-4 | TRBV12-3/TRBV12-4 | CASSQRTGGNEKLFF | TGTGCCAGCAGCCAACGGACAGGGGGGAACGAAAAACTGTTTTTT
few | - | TRBJ2-2 | TRBV7-2 | CASAKGATGELFF | TGTGCCAGCGCAAAAGGGGCTACCGGGGAGCTGTTTTTT
- | - | TRBJ2-5 | TRBV7-9 | CASSSPLGRESETQYF | TGTGCCAGCAGCTCACCCCTGGGGCGGGAATCAGAGACCCAGTACTTC
many | - | TRBJ1-1 | TRBV7-2 | CASSLLGRDTEAFF | TGTGCCAGCAGCTTACTGGGGAGGGACACTGAAGCTTTCTTT
- | TRBD1 | TRBJ1-1 | TRBV2 | CASKDRGDTEAFF | TGTGCCAGCAAGGACAGGGGTGACACTGAAGCTTTCTTT
- | - | TRBJ2-7 | TRBV19 | CASSISAGEQYF | TGTGCCAGTAGTATAAGCGCAGGCGAGCAGTACTTC
- | - | TRBJ2-3 | TRBV18 | CASSPKGYSTDTQYF | TGTGCCAGCTCACCAAAGGGCTATAGCACAGATACGCAGTATTTT
- | - | TRBJ2-3 | TRBV4-2 | CASSQAPQPDTQYF | TGTGCCAGCAGCCAAGCGCCGCAACCAGATACGCAGTATTTT
- | - | TRBJ1-1 | TRBV20-1 | CSARAWRGQRNTEAFF | TGCAGTGCTAGAGCTTGGCGTGGGCAGAGGAACACTGAAGCTTTCTTT
few | TRBD1 | TRBJ1-2 | TRBV7-9 | CASSRDGQGASYGYTF | TGTGCCAGCAGCCGGGATGGACAGGGGGCTAGCTATGGCTACACCTTC
many | - | TRBJ2-7 | TRBV7-8 | CASSLPRGRGRYEQYF | TGTGCCAGCAGCTTACCTCGTGGCAGGGGTCGTTACGAGCAGTACTTC
- | - | TRBJ2-3 | TRBV29-1 | CSVDEQADTQYF | TGCAGCGTTGACGAACAGGCAGATACGCAGTATTTT
- | - | TRBJ1-5 | TRBV6-6 | CASSLSALNQPQHF | TGTGCCAGCAGTTTATCAGCCCTCAATCAGCCCCAGCATTTT
- | TRBD2 | TRBJ2-3 | TRBV7-2 | CASSLAALAGGPGTQYF | TGTGCCAGCAGCTTAGCTGCTCTAGCGGGTGGCCCCGGTACGCAGTATTTT
- | - | TRBJ1-2 | TRBV14 | CASSQVRTARDGYTF | TGTGCCAGCAGCCAAGTTAGGACAGCGCGCGATGGCTACACCTTC
few | - | TRBJ2-1 | TRBV7-7 | CASSPGGALNEQFF | TGTGCCAGCAGCCCCGGCGGCGCGCTAAATGAGCAGTTCTTC
- | - | TRBJ1-1 | TRBV11-2 | CASSKEKDTEAFF | TGTGCCAGCAGCAAGGAAAAGGACACTGAAGCTTTCTTT
few | - | TRBJ2-3 | TRBV6-2/TRBV6-3 | CASSKAAGRRGLTDTQYF | TGTGCCAGCAGTAAGGCCGCGGGGCGGCGGGGGCTCACAGATACGCAGTATTTT
few | TRBD1 | TRBJ1-1 | TRBV7-9 | CASKWGRGYTEAFF | TGTGCCAGCAAATGGGGCAGGGGGTACACTGAAGCTTTCTTT
few | TRBD1 | TRBJ2-3 | TRBV18 | CASSPPGQGDTQYF | TGTGCCAGCTCACCACCCGGACAGGGGGATACGCAGTATTTT
- | TRBD1 | TRBJ1-4 | TRBV7-1 | CASSPMFGQGDEKLFF | TGTGCCAGCAGCCCCATGTTTGGACAGGGGGATGAAAAACTGTTTTTT
- | TRBD2 | TRBJ2-3 | TRBV7-6 | CASSLADSGGARDTQYF | TGTGCCAGCAGCTTAGCTGACAGCGGGGGGGCACGAGATACGCAGTATTTT
few | - | TRBJ1-5 | TRBV6-1 | CASSERGWYSNQPQHF | TGTGCCAGCAGTGAACGGGGGTGGTATAGCAATCAGCCCCAGCATTTT
few | - | TRBJ2-3 | TRBV12-3/TRBV12-4 | CASSQDQRDTQYF | TGTGCCAGCAGCCAAGATCAGCGGGATACGCAGTATTTT
few | - | TRBJ2-3 | TRBV19 | CASSIGPSAADTQYF | TGTGCCAGTAGTATAGGACCAAGCGCGGCAGATACGCAGTATTTT